This T cell receptor (beta chain) was identified in a study of blood T cell repertoires in COVID-19. Whole-study context: The origin of the acute and convalescent COVID-19 samples was the United States, Italy and Spain.

Residents of approximately 25 US areas, aged roughly 18 to 90 years, made up the participants. Membership in each cohort depended on participant-reported clinical history. Donors in Cohort 3 who had recovered were those with two negative PCRs, healthcare professional clearance, or resolution of their symptoms. The CDR3 spans 16 residues. Germline CDR1 MGHRA, CDR2 YSYEKL. V shed 0 bases, J shed 5 bases, and the junction held 8 bases outside the gene matches. TCRdb's copy holds only in-frame clones and misses some; the assay was immunoSEQ multiplex PCR. The table shows about 180,000 clones, with about 79% occurring only once. In this sample, this clone turned up once.

The rearrangement uses TRBV4-1 and TRBJ1-2; TRBD1 matches 8 bases. Sequencing used PBMCs or T cells enriched from blood (not recorded which). The TCR was taken from a man aged 45-65 years who had recovered from COVID-19. The CDR3 DNA reads as TGCGCCAGCAGCCAAGAGACGACAGGGGTACGGTATGGCTACACCTTC. It codes for CASSQETTGVRYGYTF.